A selection of T cell receptor beta chains follows, all from one sample in a study of regulatory T cells in long-lasting Graves disease. TCRdb re-called the multiplex PCR reads through MiXCR, storing one row per CDR3 protein. The table has hundreds of thousands of distinct CDR3 sequences, over 15% seen once. Sequencing was performed on peripheral blood mononuclear cells (PBMCs), taken at new diagnosis, from a patient treated with antithyroid drugs. These receptors were collected from a female donor with Graves disease. The CDR3 runs from the conserved cysteine through the conserved F or W. Each record gives: V gene, J gene, CDR3 protein.

V: TRBV3-1; J: TRBJ1-3; CDR3: CASSQDTFSGQAYRPTIYF
V: TRBV11-2; J: TRBJ1-1; CDR3: CASSPQGMNTEAFF
V: TRBV6-5; J: TRBJ1-1; CDR3: CASSYSITELITEAFF
V: TRBV2; J: TRBJ2-1; CDR3: CASREGLEQFF
V: TRBV29-1; J: TRBJ2-1; CDR3: CSVGLAVRNEQFF
V: TRBV27; J: TRBJ2-4; CDR3: CAPTQGTSGRVKNIQYF
V: TRBV12-3/TRBV12-4; J: TRBJ2-2; CDR3: CASSPDRNTGELFF
V: TRBV15; J: TRBJ1-1; CDR3: CATSRVRGTEAFF
V: TRBV12-5; J: TRBJ2-3; CDR3: CASGPGLGPQEQYF
V: TRBV27; J: TRBJ1-4; CDR3: CASSLLGDEKLFF
V: TRBV2; J: TRBJ2-7; CDR3: CASSEADGLAGGPVDEQYF
V: TRBV28; J: TRBJ2-7; CDR3: CASSPPGLAGALYEQYF
V: TRBV11-3; J: TRBJ2-7; CDR3: CASSLDSGQGDF
V: TRBV30; J: TRBJ1-1; CDR3: CAWKAPEAFF
V: TRBV19; J: TRBJ2-4; CDR3: CASSIIIQGAGAKNIQYF
V: TRBV7-2; J: TRBJ2-5; CDR3: CASSRGGVRETQYF
V: TRBV6-4; J: TRBJ2-3; CDR3: CASSGTSGTDTQYF
V: TRBV12-3/TRBV12-4; J: TRBJ2-7; CDR3: CASSRGGGSQYF
V: TRBV15; J: TRBJ1-2; CDR3: CATSRDLSSSLANYGYTF
V: TRBV11-2; J: TRBJ1-1; CDR3: CASSSTQGAEAFF
V: TRBV6-5; J: TRBJ2-7; CDR3: CASSYTPRGTYEQYF
V: TRBV18; J: TRBJ1-6; CDR3: CASSPPALDRGLEDSPLHF